Described below is a single T cell receptor (beta chain) sequence and its context. What it recognizes is unknown. Here immunoSEQ multiplex PCR was the method, and the copy in TCRdb shows in-frame clones only, minus some. The sample lists some 200,000 clones, 60% to 80% seen once, with roughly 5.9% in the top ten. The data originate from a study of cytotoxic CD8 clonotypes in ibrutinib-treated CLL. Study results and limitations: Before falling back toward baseline at progression, clonality had risen at the time of ibrutinib response. Sustained-remission patients were sampled at one set of times and progressing patients at different ones.

The TCR comes from a human donor with chronic lymphocytic leukemia. Sequencing used PBMCs, obtained after 12 months of ibrutinib treatment.

The CDR3 DNA sequence: TGTGCCAGCAGCTCCACAGGCCTGGGGACAGATACGCAGTATTTT. It codes for CASSSTGLGTDTQYF. V is TRBV7-9 and J is TRBJ2-3; possibly TRBD1 for D (5 bases). Germline V gene sequence: CDR1 SEHNR, CDR2 FQNEAQ (reference sequence). CDR3 length equals 15 residues. With 4 bases removed from V and 3 bases from J, the gap between germline ends came to 14 bases. The complete variable domain, with remaining parts taken from reference TRBV7-9 and TRBJ2-3, reads DTGVSQNPRHKITKRGQNVTFRCDPISEHNRLYWYRQTLGQGPEFLTYFQNEAQLEKSRLLSDRFSAERPKGSFSTLEIQRTEQGDSAMYLCASSSTGLGTDTQYFGPGTRLTVL.